These 13 T cell receptor beta chains share one sample of origin, sequenced in a study of identical twins. MiXCR was run by TCRdb on the 5' RACE reads, yielding one entry per CDR3 protein. Of about 720,000 distinct CDR3 sequences in the sample, roughly 8% were seen once. A further study also used this sample, focusing on yellow fever vaccine responses in identical twins.

Sequencing was performed on PBMCs. The receptors originated from a woman between 18 and 29 years old in good health.

This clonotype was observed a handful of times. This chain connects TRBV10-3 to TRBJ2-7; 12 bases are shared with TRBD2. CDR3 length: 18 amino acids. The V and J ends lost 5 bases and 3 bases, in that order; junction bases with no gene match: 14. Germline assignment: CDR1 ENHRY and CDR2 SYGVKD. CDR3 sequence: CAISRLAGDRSGGYEQYF. The CDR3 coding sequence is TGTGCCATCAGTAGACTAGCGGGAGACCGGAGTGGTGGCTACGAGCAGTACTTC.

This clonotype has more than one count but fewer than ten. The gene calls are TRBV28 and TRBJ2-7, with D possibly being TRBD1 (5 bases). The CDR3 is 17 residues long. V lost 5 bases to trimming and J lost 0 bases, with 20 bases between them. CDR1 MDHEN and CDR2 SYDVKM come from the germline V gene. CDR3 bases: TGTGCCAGCAGTCCCCCCCGGACAAGGAGACCCTCCTACGAGCAGTACTTC. It encodes CASSPPRTRRPSYEQYF.

Many counts were recorded for this clonotype. This CDR3 is CSAETSITGELFF. The CDR3 DNA reads TGCAGTGCGGAAACCTCGATCACCGGGGAGCTGTTTTTT. The chain combines TRBV20-1 with TRBJ2-2; D call uncertain. CDR3 length: 13 amino acids. The V and J ends lost 6 bases and 4 bases respectively, with 12 bases between them. CDR1 and CDR2 from the germline V gene are DFQATT and SNEGSKA (reference sequence).

The DNA for the CDR3 is TGTGCCACCAGTGATTTGCGGGAAGCGACTCCAACAGGGCGGCGAGAGACCCAGTACTTC. Protein: CATSDLREATPTGRRETQYF. The chain carries TRBV24-1 and TRBJ2-5, with a weak D call TRBD1 (6 bases). V lost 0 bases, J lost 4 bases, and 26 bases lay in between. Germline CDR1 is KGHDR and CDR2 is SFDVKD. The CDR3 runs 20 residues.

This rearrangement joins TRBV27 to TRBJ2-7; 9 bases line up with TRBD1. Germline trimming cut 3 bases from V and 3 bases from J; bases unmatched to any gene: 3. Germline V lookup: CDR1 MNHEY, CDR2 SMNVEV (reference sequence). The CDR3 is 14 residues long. CDR3 amino acids: CASSFGTGHYEQYF. CDR3 nucleotide sequence: TGTGCCAGCAGTTTTGGGACAGGGCACTACGAGCAGTACTTC.

This clonotype was detected only a few times. The chain couples TRBV4-2 to TRBJ2-3; 8 bases are shared with TRBD2. The length of the CDR3 is 15 residues. Germline-derived CDR1 and CDR2 are LGHNA and YNFKEQ. V dropped 8 bases and J dropped 5; count of bases not matched to a gene: 12. CDR3 loop: CASRRTGGRGDTQYF. CDR3 DNA sequence: TGTGCCAGCCGACGGACGGGGGGGCGGGGAGATACGCAGTATTTT.

The chain employs TRBV28 and TRBJ2-7; no clear D gene. The V and J ends lost 3 bases and 4 bases respectively, with 7 bases between them. Germline lookup yields CDR1 MDHEN and CDR2 SYDVKM. The CDR3 is made up of 12 amino acids. CDR3 in amino acids: CASSFAMYEQYF. The DNA for the CDR3 is TGTGCCAGCAGTTTTGCCATGTACGAGCAGTACTTC.

This clonotype was seen a handful of times. The CDR3 loop is CASTDPRLAKNIQYF. As DNA, the CDR3 is TGTGCCAGCACCGACCCCCGGTTAGCCAAAAACATTCAGTACTTC. The genes are TRBV7-2 and TRBJ2-4; no clear D gene. Germline CDR1 is SGHTA and CDR2 is FQGNSA. V was cut by 7 bases and J by 0 bases, with 13 bases left in between. This CDR3 region has 15 residues.

This clonotype was observed a few times. This chain uses TRBV12-3 or TRBV12-4 with TRBJ1-5; D is ambiguous. CDR3 length: 12 amino acids. Trimming pared 6 bases from V and 0 bases from J, leaving 3 bases between. CDR3 sequence (DNA): TGTGCCAGCAGATATAGCAATCAGCCCCAGCATTTT. Translating gives CASRYSNQPQHF.

This clonotype was counted only a few times. This chain uses TRBV28 with TRBJ1-5; D gene uncertain. V was cut by 3 bases and J by 3 bases, with 9 bases left in between. Germline-derived CDR1 and CDR2 are MDHEN and SYDVKM. CDR3 size: 14 residues. CDR3: CASSFSADNQPQHF. Here the CDR3 DNA reads TGTGCCAGCAGTTTCTCGGCAGACAATCAGCCCCAGCATTTT.

The gene calls are TRBV10-3 and TRBJ2-7, with D possibly being TRBD2 (5 bases). V shed 7 bases and J shed 5 bases, with 12 bases lying between them. The CDR3 spans 12 residues. Germline V gene sequence: CDR1 ENHRY, CDR2 SYGVKD. The CDR3 DNA sequence: TGTGCCATCACCACCGACTATCACGAGCAGTACTTC. Encoded protein: CAITTDYHEQYF.

The chain carries TRBV6-6 and TRBJ1-1; the D is unclear. V was shortened by 5 bases and J by 1 base, with 8 bases between the two germline ends. This CDR3 has 13 residues. CDR1 and CDR2 from the germline V gene are MNHNY and SVGAGI (reference sequence). The chain's CDR3 is CASSAQENTEAFF. The CDR3 nucleotides read TGTGCCAGCAGTGCACAAGAGAACACTGAAGCTTTCTTT.

In its sample, this clonotype was seen a few times. The V call is TRBV7-9, the J call TRBJ2-7; TRBD1 agrees at 9 bases. The V gene end was trimmed by 10 bases and the J gene end by 0 bases; junction bases not matched to a gene: 10. This CDR3 has 15 residues. Germline CDR1 and CDR2: SEHNR and FQNEAQ (reference sequence). The DNA of the CDR3 is TGTGCCACCCGGACCGGGACAGGGAGCTCCTACGAGCAGTACTTC. Residues: CATRTGTGSSYEQYF.